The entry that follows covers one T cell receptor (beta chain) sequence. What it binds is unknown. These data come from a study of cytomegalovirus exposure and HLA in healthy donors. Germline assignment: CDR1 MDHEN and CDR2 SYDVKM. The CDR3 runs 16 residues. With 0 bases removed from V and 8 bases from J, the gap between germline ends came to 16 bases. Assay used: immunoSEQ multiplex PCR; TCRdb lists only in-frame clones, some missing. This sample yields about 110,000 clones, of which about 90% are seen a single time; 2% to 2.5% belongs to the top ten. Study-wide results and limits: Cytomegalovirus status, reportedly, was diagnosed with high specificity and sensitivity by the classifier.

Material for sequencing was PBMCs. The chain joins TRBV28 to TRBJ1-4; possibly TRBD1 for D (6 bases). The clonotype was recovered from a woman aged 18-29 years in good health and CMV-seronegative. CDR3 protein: CASSLWQGGGEEKLFF. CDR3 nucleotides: TGTGCCAGCAGTTTATGGCAGGGAGGGGGTGAGGAAAAACTGTTTTTT.